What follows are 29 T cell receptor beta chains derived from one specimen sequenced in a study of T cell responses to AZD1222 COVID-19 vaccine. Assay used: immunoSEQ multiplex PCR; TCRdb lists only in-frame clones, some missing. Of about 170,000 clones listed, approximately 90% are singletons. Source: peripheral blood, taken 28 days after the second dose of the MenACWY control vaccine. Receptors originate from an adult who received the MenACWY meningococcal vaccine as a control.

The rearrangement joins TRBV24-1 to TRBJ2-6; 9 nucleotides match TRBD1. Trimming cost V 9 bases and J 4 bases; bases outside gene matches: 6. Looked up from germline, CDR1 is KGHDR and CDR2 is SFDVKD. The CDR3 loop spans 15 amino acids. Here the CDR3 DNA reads TGTGCCACCGGGACAGGGTACTCAGGGGCCAACGTCCTGACTTTC. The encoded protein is CATGTGYSGANVLTF.

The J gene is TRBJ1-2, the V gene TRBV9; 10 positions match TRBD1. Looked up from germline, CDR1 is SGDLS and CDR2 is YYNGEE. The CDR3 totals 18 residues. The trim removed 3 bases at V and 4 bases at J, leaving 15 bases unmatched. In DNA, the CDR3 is TGTGCCAGCAGCGACCCCGGGACAGGGGACATGTTCGGCTATGGCTACACCTTC. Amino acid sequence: CASSDPGTGDMFGYGYTF.

CDR3 sequence (DNA): TGTGCCAGCAGCTTCTTCAGACAGGTCGGCGCCGATACGCAGTATTTT. Protein: CASSFFRQVGADTQYF. The chain recombines TRBV5-4 with TRBJ2-3; a weak D match, TRBD1 (6 bases). The CDR3 has 16 amino acids. In germline, CDR1 is SGHNT, CDR2 YYREEE (reference sequence). Deletions cut 2 bases from V and 6 bases from J, with 19 bases between.

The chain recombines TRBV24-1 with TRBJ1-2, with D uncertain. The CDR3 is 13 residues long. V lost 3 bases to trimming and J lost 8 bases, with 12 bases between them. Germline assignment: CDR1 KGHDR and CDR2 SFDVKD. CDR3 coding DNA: TGTGCCACCAGTGATAGGCACTGGGAAGGCTACACCTTC. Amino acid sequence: CATSDRHWEGYTF.

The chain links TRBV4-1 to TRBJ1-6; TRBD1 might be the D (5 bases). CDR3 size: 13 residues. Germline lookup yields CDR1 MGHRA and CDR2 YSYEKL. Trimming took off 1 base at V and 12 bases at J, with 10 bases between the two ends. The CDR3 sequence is CASSQGTGGPLHF. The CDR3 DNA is TGCGCCAGCAGCCAAGGAACGGGGGGACCCCTCCACTTT.

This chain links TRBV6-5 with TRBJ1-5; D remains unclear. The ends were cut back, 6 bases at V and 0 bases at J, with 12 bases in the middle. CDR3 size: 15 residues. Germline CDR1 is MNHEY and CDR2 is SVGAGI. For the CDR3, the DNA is TGTGCCAGCAGGCTGGGAGCTTATAGCAATCAGCCCCAGCATTTT. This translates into CASRLGAYSNQPQHF.

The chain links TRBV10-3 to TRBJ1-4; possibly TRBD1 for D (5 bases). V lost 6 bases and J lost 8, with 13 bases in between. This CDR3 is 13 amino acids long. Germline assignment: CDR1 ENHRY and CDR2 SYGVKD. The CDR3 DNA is TGTGCCATCAGGGACCACCGGGGCGAAAAACTGTTTTTT. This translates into CAIRDHRGEKLFF.

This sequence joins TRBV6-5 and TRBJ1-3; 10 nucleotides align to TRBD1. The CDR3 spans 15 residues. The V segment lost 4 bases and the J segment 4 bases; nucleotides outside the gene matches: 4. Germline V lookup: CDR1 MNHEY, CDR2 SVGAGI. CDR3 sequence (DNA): TGTGCCAGCAGTTCGGGGACAGGGGTAGGAAACACCATATATTTT. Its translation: CASSSGTGVGNTIYF.

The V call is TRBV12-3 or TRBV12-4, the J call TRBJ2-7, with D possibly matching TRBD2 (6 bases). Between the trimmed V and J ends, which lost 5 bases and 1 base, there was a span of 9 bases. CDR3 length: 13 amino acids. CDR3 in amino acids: CASSRSGSYEQYF. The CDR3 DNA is TGTGCCAGCAGTCGTAGCGGATCCTACGAGCAGTACTTC.

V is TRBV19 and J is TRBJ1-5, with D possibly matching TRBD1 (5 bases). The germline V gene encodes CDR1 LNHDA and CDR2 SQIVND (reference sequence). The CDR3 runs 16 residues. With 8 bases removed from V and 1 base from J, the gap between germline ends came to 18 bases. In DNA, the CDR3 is TGTGCCAGTTCCCCGAGGGGATGGTTAAGCAATCAGCCCCAGCATTTT. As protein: CASSPRGWLSNQPQHF.

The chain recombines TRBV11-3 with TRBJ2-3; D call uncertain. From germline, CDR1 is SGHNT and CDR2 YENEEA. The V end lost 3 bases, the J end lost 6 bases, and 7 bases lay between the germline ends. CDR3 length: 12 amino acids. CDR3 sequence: CASSFGLDTQYF. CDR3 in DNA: TGTGCCAGCAGCTTCGGTCTTGATACGCAGTATTTT.

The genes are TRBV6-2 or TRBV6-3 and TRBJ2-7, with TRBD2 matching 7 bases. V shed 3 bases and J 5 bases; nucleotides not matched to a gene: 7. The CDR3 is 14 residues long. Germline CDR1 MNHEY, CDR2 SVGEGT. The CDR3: CASSYATSIHEQYF. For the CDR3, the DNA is TGTGCCAGCAGTTATGCGACTAGCATCCACGAGCAGTACTTC.

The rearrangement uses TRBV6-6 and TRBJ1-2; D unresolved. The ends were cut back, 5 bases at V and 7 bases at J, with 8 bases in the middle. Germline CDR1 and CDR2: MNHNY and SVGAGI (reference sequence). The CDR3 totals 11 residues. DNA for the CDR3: TGTGCCAGCAGTCCCGCAAGTGGCTACACCTTC. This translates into CASSPASGYTF.

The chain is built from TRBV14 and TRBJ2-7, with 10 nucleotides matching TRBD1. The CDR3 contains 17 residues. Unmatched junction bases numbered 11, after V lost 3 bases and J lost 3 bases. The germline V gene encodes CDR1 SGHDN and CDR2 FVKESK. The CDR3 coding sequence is TGTGCCAGCAGCCAGTGGACAGGGGGAAAAATGGGCTACGAGCAGTACTTC. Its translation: CASSQWTGGKMGYEQYF.

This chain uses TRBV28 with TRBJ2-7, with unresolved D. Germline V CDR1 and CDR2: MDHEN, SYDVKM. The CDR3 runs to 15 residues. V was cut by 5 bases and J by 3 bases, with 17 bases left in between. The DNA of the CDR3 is TGTGCCAGCAGTCTCGACGGTGCGATTGGCTACGAGCAGTACTTC. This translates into CASSLDGAIGYEQYF.

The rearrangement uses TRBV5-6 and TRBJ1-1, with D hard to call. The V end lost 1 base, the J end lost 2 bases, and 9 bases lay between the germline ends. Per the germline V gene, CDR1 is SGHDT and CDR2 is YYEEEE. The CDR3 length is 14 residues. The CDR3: CASSLRPPNTEAFF. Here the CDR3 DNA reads TGTGCCAGCAGCTTGCGGCCACCTAACACTGAAGCTTTCTTT.

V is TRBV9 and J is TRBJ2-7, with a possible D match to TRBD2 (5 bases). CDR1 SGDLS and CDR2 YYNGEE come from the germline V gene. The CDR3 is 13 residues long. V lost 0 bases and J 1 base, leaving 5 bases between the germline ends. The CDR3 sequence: CASSVGESYEQYF. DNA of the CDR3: TGTGCCAGCAGCGTAGGGGAGTCCTACGAGCAGTACTTC.

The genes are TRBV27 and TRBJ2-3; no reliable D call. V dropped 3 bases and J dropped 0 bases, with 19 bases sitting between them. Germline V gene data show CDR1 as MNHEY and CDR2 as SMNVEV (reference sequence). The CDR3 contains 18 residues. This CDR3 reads CASSFGYGSSSSTDTQYF. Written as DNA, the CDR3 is TGTGCCAGCAGTTTTGGTTATGGGTCTTCTTCTAGCACAGATACGCAGTATTTT.

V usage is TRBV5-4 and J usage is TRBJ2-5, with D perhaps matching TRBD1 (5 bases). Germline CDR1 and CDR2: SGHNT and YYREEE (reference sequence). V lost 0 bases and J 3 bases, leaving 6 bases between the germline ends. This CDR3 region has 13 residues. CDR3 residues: CASSLVGEETQYF. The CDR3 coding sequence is TGTGCCAGCAGCTTGGTAGGGGAAGAGACCCAGTACTTC.

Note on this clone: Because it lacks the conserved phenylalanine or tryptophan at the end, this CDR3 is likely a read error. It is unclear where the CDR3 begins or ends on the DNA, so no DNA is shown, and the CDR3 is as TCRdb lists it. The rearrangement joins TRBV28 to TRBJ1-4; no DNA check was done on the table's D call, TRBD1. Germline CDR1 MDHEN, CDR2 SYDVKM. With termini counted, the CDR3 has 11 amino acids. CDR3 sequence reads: CASTLRGRGHY.

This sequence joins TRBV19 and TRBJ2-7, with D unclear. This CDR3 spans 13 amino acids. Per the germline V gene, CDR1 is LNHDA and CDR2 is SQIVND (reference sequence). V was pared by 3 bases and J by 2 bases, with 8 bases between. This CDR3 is CASSIGGAYEQYF. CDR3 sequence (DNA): TGTGCCAGTAGTATCGGCGGAGCCTACGAGCAGTACTTC.

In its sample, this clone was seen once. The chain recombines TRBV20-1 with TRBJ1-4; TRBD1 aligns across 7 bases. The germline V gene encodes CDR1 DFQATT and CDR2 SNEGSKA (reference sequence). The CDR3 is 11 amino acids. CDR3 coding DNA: TGCTCAGGGGGAAAGAGTGAAAAACTGTTTTTT. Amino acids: CSGGKSEKLFF.

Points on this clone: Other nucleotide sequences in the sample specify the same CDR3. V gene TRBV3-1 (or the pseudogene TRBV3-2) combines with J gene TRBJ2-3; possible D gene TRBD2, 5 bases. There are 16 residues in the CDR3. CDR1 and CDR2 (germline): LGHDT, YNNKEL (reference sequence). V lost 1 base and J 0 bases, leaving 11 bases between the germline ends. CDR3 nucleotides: TGTGCCAGCAGCCAAGTACGCGGGCCTAGCACAGATACGCAGTATTTT. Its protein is CASSQVRGPSTDTQYF.

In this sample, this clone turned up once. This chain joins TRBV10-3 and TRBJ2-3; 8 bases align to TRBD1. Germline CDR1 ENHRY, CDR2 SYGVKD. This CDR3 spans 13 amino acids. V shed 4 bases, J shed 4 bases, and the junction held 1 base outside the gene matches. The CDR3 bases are TGTGCCATCAGTGGACAGGGGCCAGATACGCAGTATTTT. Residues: CAISGQGPDTQYF.

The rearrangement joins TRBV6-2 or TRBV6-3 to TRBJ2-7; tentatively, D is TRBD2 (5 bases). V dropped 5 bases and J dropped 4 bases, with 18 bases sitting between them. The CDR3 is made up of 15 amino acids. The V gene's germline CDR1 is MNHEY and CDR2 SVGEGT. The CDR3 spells CASSQVLVDPYEQYF. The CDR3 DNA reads TGTGCCAGCAGTCAAGTACTAGTGGATCCTTACGAGCAGTACTTC.

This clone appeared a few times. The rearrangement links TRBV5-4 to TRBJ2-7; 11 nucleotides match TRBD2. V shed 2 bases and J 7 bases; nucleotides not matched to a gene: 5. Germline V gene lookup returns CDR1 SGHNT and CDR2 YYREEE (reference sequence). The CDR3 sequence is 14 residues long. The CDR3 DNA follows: TGTGCCAGCAGCTTACAACTAGCGGGAGTTGAGCAGTACTTC. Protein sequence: CASSLQLAGVEQYF.

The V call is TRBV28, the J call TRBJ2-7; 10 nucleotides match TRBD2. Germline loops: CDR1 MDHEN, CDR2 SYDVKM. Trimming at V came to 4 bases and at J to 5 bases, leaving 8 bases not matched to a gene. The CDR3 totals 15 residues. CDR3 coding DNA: TGTGCCAGCAGTTATCAGCCTAGCGGGAGAGACGAGCAGTACTTC. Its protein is CASSYQPSGRDEQYF.

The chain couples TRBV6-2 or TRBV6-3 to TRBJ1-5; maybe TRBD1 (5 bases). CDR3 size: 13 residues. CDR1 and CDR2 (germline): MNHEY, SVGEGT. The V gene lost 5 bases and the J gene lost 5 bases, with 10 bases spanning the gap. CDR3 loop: CASSPTAHQPQHF. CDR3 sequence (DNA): TGTGCCAGCAGTCCGACAGCACATCAGCCCCAGCATTTT.

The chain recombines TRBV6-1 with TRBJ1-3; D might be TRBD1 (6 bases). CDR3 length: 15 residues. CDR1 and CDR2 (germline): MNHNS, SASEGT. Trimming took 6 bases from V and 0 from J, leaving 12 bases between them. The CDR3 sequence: CASRLDSYSGNTIYF. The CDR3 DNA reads TGTGCCAGCAGGTTGGACAGTTACTCTGGAAACACCATATATTTT.